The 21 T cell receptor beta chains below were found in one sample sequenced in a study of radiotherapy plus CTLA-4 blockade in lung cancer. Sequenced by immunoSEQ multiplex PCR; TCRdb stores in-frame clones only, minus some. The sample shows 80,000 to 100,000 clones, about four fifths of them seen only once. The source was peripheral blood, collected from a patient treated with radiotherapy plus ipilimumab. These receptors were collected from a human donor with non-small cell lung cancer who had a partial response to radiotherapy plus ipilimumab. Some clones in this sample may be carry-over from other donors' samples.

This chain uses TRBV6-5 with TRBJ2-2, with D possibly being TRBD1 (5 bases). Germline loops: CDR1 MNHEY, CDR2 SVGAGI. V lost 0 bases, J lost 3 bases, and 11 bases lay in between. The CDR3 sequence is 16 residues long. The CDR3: CASSYSPDTHTGELFF. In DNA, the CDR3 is TGTGCCAGCAGTTACTCCCCGGACACCCACACCGGGGAGCTGTTTTTT.

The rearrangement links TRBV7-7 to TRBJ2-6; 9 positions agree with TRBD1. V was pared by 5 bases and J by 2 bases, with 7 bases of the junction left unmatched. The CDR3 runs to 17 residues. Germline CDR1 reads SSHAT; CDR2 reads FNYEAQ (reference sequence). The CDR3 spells CASSPGTGRPGANVLTF. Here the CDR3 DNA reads TGTGCCAGCAGCCCCGGGACAGGGAGGCCTGGGGCCAACGTCCTGACTTTC.

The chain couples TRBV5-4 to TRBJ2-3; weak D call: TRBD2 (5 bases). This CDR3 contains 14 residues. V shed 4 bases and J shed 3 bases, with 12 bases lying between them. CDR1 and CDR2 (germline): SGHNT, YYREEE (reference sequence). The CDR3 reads CASSPLEGTDTQYF. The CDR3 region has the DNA TGTGCCAGCAGCCCCCTAGAGGGTACAGATACGCAGTATTTT.

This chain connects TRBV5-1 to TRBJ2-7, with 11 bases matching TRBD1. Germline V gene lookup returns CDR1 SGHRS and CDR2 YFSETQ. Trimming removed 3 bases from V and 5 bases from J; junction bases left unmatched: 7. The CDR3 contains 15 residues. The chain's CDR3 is CASSSGQGAIHEQYF. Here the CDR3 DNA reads TGCGCCAGCAGCTCCGGACAGGGGGCGATTCACGAGCAGTACTTC. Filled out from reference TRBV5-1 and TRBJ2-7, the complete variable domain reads KAGVTQTPRYLIKTRGQQVTLSCSPISGHRSVSWYQQTPGQGLQFLFEYFSETQRNKGNFPGRFSGRQFSNSRSEMNVSTLELGDSALYLCASSSGQGAIHEQYFGPGTRLTVT.

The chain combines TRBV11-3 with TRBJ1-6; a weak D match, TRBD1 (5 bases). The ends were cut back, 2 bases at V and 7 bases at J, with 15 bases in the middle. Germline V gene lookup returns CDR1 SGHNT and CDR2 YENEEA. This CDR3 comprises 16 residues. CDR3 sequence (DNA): TGTGCCAGCAGCTTAAATTCGGTACAGGCAAATTCACCCCTCCACTTT. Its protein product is CASSLNSVQANSPLHF.

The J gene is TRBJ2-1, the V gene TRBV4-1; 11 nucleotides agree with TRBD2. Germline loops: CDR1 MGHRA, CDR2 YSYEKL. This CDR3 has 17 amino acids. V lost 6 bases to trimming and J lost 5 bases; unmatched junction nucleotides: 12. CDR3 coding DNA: TGCGCCAGCAGGCGATATAGCGGGGGGGTAATCCACAATGAGCAGTTCTTC. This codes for CASRRYSGGVIHNEQFF.

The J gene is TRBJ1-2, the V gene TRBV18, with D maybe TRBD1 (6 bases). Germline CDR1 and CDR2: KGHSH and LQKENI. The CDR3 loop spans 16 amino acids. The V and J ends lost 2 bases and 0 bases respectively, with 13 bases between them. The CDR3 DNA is TGTGCCAGCTCACCATCCACAGGGAGAGCTAACTATGGCTACACCTTC. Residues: CASSPSTGRANYGYTF.

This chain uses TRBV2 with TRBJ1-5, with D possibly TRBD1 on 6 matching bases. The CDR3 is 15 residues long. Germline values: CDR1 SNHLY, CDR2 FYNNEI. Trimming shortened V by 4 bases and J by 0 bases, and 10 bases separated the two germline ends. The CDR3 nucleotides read TGTGCCAGCAGTGCGAACAGGGTTAGCAATCAGCCCCAGCATTTT. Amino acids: CASSANRVSNQPQHF.

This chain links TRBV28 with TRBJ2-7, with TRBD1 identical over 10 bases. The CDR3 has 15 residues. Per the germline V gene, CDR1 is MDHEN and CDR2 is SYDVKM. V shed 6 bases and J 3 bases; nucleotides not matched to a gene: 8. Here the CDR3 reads CASRTGGARVYEQYF. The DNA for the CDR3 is TGTGCCAGCAGGACAGGGGGCGCGAGGGTCTACGAGCAGTACTTC. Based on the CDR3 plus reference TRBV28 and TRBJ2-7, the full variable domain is DVKVTQSSRYLVKRTGEKVFLECVQDMDHENMFWYRQDPGLGLRLIYFSYDVKMKEKGDIPEGYSVSREKKERFSLILESASTNQTSMYLCASRTGGARVYEQYFGPGTRLTVT.

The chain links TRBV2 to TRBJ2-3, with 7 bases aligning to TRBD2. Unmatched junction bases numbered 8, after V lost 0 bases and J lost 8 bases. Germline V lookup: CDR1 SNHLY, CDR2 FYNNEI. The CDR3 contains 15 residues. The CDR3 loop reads CASSEAGGEAGTQYF. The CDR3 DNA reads TGTGCCAGCAGTGAAGCGGGGGGGGAAGCGGGTACGCAGTATTTT.

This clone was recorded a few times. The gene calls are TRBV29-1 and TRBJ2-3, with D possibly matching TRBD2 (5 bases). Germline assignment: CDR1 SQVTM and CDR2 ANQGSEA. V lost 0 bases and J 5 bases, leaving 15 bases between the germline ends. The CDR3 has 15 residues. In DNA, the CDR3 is TGCAGCGTTGAAGATCGCCTTCTCGGGGAAGATACGCAGTATTTT. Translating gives CSVEDRLLGEDTQYF.

The CDR3 DNA reads as TGTGCCAGCACCCTATCCCTGAGGGGGCGCAGCAATGAGCAGTTCTTC. Its translation: CASTLSLRGRSNEQFF. This chain links TRBV28 with TRBJ2-1; 7 bases agree with TRBD1. CDR1 is MDHEN, CDR2 SYDVKM, per germline. This CDR3 contains 16 residues. The V gene end was trimmed by 7 bases and the J gene end by 6 bases; junction bases not matched to a gene: 15. The whole variable domain, remainder taken from reference TRBV28 and TRBJ2-1, is DVKVTQSSRYLVKRTGEKVFLECVQDMDHENMFWYRQDPGLGLRLIYFSYDVKMKEKGDIPEGYSVSREKKERFSLILESASTNQTSMYLCASTLSLRGRSNEQFFGPGTRLTVL.

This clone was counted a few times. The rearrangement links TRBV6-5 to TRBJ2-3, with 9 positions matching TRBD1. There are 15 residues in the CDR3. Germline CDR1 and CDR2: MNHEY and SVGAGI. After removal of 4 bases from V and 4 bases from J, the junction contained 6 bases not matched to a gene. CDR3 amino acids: CASSSPGQGSDTQYF. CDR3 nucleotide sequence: TGTGCCAGCAGTTCACCGGGACAGGGTTCAGATACGCAGTATTTT.

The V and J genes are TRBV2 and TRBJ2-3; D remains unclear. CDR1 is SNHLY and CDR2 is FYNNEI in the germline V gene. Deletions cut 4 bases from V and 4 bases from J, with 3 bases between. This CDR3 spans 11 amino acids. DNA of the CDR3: TGTGCCAGCAGTGTCGCAGATACGCAGTATTTT. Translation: CASSVADTQYF.

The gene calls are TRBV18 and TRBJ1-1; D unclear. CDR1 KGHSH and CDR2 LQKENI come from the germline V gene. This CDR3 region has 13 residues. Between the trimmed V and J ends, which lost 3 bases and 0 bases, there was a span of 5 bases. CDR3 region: CASSPRVNTEAFF. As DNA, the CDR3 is TGTGCCAGCTCACCTCGGGTGAACACTGAAGCTTTCTTT.

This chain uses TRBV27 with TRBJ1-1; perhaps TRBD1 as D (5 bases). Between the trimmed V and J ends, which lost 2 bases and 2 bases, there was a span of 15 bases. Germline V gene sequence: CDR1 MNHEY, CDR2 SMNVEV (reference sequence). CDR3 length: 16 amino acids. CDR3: CASSLGGRGANTEAFF. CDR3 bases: TGTGCCAGCAGTTTAGGGGGGAGGGGAGCAAACACTGAAGCTTTCTTT.

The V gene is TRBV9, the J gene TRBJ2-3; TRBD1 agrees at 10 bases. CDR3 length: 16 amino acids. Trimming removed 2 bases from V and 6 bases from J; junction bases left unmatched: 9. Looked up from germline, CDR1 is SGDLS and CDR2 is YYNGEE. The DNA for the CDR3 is TGTGCCAGCAGCGTCCAGACAGGGGGCATTATTGATACGCAGTATTTT. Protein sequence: CASSVQTGGIIDTQYF.

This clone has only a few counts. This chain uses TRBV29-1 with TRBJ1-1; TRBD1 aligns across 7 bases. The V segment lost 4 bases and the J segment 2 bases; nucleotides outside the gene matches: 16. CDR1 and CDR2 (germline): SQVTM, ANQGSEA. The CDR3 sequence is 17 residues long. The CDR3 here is CSVASPAGQRTNTEAFF. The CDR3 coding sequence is TGCAGCGTTGCTTCTCCGGCGGGACAGAGGACTAACACTGAAGCTTTCTTT. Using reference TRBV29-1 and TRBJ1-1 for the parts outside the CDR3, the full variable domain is SAVISQKPSRDICQRGTSLTIQCQVDSQVTMMFWYRQQPGQSLTLIATANQGSEATYESGFVIDKFPISRPNLTFSTLTVSNMSPEDSSIYLCSVASPAGQRTNTEAFFGQGTRLTVV.

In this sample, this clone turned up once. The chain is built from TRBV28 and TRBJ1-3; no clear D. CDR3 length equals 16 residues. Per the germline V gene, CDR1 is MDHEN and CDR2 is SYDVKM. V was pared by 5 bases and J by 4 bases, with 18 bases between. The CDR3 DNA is TGTGCCAGCAGTCCCCCGGGGAGGGTGGGAGGAAACACCATATATTTT. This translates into CASSPPGRVGGNTIYF.

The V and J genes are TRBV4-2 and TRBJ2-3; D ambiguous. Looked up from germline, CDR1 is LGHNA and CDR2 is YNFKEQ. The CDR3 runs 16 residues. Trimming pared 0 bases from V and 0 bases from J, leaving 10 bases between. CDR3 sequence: CASSQESIQSTDTQYF. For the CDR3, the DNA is TGTGCCAGCAGCCAAGAGAGCATACAGAGCACAGATACGCAGTATTTT.

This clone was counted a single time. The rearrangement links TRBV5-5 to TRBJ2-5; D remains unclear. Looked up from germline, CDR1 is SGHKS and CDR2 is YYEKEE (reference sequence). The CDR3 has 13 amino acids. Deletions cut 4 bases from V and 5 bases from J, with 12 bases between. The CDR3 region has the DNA TGTGCCAGCAGCCTATTTGAGCCGGAGACCCAGTACTTC. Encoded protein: CASSLFEPETQYF.